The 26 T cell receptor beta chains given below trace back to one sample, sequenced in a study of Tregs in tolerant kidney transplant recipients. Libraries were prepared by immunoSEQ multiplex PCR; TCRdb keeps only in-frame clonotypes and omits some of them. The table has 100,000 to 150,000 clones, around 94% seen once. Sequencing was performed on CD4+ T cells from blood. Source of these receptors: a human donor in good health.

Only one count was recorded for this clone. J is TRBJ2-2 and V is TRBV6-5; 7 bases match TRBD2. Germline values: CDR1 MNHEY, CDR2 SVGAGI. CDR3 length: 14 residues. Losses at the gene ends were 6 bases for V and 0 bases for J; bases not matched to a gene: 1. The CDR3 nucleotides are TGTGCCAGCAGCGCGGGAGCGAACACCGGGGAGCTGTTTTTT. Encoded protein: CASSAGANTGELFF.

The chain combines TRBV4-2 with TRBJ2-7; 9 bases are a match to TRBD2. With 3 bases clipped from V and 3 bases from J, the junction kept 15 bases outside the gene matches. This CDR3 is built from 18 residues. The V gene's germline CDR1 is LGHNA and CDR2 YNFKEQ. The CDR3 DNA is TGTGCCAGCAGCCAGTACGGGATCCTAGCGGGGACCCACTACGAGCAGTACTTC. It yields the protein CASSQYGILAGTHYEQYF.

The CDR3 DNA is TGTGCCAGCTCACCACTGGTGGAGCCGGGACTAGCGGGAGGCCTTGGTATGAAGCAGTACTTC. This encodes CASSPLVEPGLAGGLGMKQYF. V is TRBV18 and J is TRBJ2-7, with TRBD2 matching 15 bases. Looked up from germline, CDR1 is KGHSH and CDR2 is LQKENI. The V segment lost 1 base and the J segment 8 bases; nucleotides outside the gene matches: 21. This CDR3 region has 21 residues.

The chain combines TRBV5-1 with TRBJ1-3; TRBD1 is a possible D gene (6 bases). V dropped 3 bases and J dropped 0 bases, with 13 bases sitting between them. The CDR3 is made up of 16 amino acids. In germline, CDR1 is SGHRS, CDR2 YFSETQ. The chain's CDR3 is CASSSQGQSSGNTIYF. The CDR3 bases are TGCGCCAGCAGCTCACAGGGCCAAAGCTCTGGAAACACCATATATTTT. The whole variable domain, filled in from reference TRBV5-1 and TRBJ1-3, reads KAGVTQTPRYLIKTRGQQVTLSCSPISGHRSVSWYQQTPGQGLQFLFEYFSETQRNKGNFPGRFSGRQFSNSRSEMNVSTLELGDSALYLCASSSQGQSSGNTIYFGEGSWLTVV.

CDR3 protein: CASSYGQYGYTF. The CDR3 nucleotides are TGTGCCAGCAGTTACGGACAGTATGGCTACACCTTC. The rearrangement uses TRBV6-5 and TRBJ1-2, with TRBD1 as a possible D gene (6 bases). CDR3 length equals 12 residues. V was cut by 2 bases and J by 5 bases, with 6 bases left in between. Germline V gene data show CDR1 as MNHEY and CDR2 as SVGAGI.

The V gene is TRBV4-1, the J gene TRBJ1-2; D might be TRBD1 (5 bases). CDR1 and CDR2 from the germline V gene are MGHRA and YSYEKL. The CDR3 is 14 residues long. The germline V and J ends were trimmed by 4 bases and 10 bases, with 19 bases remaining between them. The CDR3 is CASSRILGTSNYTF. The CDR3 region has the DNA TGCGCCAGCAGCCGCATTCTCGGGACGTCCAACTACACCTTC.

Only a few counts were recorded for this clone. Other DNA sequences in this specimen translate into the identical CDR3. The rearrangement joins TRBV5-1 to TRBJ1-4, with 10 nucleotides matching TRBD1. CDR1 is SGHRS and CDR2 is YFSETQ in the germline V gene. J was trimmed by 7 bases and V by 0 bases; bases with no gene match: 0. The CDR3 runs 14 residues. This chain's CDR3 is CASSLGQGAEKLFF. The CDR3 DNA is TGCGCCAGCAGCTTGGGACAGGGGGCTGAAAAACTGTTTTTT.

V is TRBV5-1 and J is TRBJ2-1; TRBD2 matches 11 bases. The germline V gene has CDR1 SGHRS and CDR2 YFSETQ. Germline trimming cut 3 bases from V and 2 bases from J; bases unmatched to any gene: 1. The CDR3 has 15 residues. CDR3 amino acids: CASSSSGGTYNEQFF. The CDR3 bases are TGCGCCAGCAGCTCTAGCGGGGGGACCTACAATGAGCAGTTCTTC.

CDR3 region: CASSSTGTGNEQYF. CDR3 DNA: TGTGCCAGCAGCTCGACCGGGACAGGGAATGAGCAGTACTTC. The V call is TRBV5-5, the J call TRBJ2-7, with 9 bases aligning to TRBD1. The V and J ends lost 3 bases and 7 bases, in that order; junction bases with no gene match: 8. This CDR3 comprises 14 residues. The V gene's germline CDR1 is SGHKS and CDR2 YYEKEE (reference sequence).

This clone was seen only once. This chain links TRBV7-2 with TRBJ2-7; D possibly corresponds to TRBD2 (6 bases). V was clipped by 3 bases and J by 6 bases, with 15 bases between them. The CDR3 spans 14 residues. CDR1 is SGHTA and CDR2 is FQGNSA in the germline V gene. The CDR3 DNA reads TGTGCCAGCAGCTTCGCCACCGGGGGATCCGAGCAGTACTTC. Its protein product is CASSFATGGSEQYF.

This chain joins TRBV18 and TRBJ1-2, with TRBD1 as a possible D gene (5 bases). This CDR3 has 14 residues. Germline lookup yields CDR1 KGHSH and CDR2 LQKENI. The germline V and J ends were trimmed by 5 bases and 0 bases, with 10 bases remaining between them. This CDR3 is CASSSTVTNYGYTF. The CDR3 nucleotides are TGTGCCAGCTCATCGACAGTGACTAACTATGGCTACACCTTC. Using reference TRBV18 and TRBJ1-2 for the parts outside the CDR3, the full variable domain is NAGVMQNPRHLVRRRGQEARLRCSPMKGHSHVYWYRQLPEEGLKFMVYLQKENIIDESGMPKERFSAEFPKEGPSILRIQQVVRGDSAAYFCASSSTVTNYGYTFGSGTRLTVV.

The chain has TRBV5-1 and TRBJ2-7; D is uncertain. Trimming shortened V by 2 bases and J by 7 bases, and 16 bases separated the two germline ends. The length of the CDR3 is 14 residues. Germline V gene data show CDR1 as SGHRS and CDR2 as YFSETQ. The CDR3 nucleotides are TGCGCCAGCAGCTTTTCGGGCGTCTCGTGGGAGCAGTACTTC. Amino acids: CASSFSGVSWEQYF.

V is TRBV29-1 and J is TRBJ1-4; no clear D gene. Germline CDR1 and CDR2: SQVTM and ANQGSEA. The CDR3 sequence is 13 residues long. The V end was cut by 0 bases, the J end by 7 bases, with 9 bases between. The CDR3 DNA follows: TGCAGCGTTGAAGATTTCCACGGTGAAAAACTGTTTTTT. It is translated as CSVEDFHGEKLFF.

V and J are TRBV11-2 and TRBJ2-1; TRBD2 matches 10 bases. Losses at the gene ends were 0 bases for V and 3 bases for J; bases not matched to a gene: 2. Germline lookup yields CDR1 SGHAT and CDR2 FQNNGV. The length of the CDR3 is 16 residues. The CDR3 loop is CASSLERLAGYNEQFF. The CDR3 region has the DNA TGTGCCAGCAGCTTAGAACGACTAGCGGGCTACAATGAGCAGTTCTTC.

The CDR3 region is CASSLVLETQYF. CDR3 coding DNA: TGTGCCAGCAGCTTAGTCTTGGAGACCCAGTACTTC. The V call is TRBV11-2, the J call TRBJ2-5; no reliable D call. V lost 1 base, J lost 5 bases, and 5 bases lay in between. Germline-derived CDR1 and CDR2 are SGHAT and FQNNGV. This CDR3 comprises 12 residues.

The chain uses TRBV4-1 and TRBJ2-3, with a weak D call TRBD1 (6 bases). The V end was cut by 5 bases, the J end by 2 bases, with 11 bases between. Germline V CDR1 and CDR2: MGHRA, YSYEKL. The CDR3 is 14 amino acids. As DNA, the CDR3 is TGCGCCAGCAGCATCGACAGGAACACAGATACGCAGTATTTT. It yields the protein CASSIDRNTDTQYF.

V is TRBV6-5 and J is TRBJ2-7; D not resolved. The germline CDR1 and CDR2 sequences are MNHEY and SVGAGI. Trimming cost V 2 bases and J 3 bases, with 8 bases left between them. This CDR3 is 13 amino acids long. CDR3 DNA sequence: TGTGCCAGCAGTTACCTCCCCAACTACGAGCAGTACTTC. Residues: CASSYLPNYEQYF.

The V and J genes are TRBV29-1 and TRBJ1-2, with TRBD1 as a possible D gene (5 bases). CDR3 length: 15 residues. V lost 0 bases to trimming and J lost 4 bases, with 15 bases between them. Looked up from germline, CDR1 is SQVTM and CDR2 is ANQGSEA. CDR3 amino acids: CSVEESGKGIYGYTF. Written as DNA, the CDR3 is TGCAGCGTTGAAGAATCCGGGAAGGGGATCTATGGCTACACCTTC.

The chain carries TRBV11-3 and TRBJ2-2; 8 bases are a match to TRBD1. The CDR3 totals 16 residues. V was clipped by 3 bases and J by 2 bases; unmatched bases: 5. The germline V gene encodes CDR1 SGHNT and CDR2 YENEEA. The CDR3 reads CASSLGGQVNTGELFF. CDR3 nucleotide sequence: TGTGCCAGCAGCTTGGGGGGACAGGTTAACACCGGGGAGCTGTTTTTT.

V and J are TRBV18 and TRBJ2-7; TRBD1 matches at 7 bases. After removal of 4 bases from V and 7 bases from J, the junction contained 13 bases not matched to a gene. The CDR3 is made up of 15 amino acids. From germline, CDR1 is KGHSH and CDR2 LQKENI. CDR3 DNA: TGTGCCAGCTCACTCAAACAGGGGTTCCGCTGGGAGCAGTACTTC. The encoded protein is CASSLKQGFRWEQYF. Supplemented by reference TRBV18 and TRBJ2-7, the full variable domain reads NAGVMQNPRHLVRRRGQEARLRCSPMKGHSHVYWYRQLPEEGLKFMVYLQKENIIDESGMPKERFSAEFPKEGPSILRIQQVVRGDSAAYFCASSLKQGFRWEQYFGPGTRLTVT.

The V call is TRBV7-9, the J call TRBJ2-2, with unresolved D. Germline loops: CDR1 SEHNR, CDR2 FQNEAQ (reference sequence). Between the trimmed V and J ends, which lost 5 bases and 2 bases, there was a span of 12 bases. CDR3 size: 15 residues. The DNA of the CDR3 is TGTGCCAGCAGCACCGGCCAGGTTAACACCGGGGAGCTGTTTTTT. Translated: CASSTGQVNTGELFF.

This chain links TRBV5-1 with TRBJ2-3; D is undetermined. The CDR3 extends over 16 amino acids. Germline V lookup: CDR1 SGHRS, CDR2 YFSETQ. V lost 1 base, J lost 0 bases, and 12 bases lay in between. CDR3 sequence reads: CASSLLPLGSTDTQYF. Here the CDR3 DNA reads TGCGCCAGCAGCTTGTTGCCCCTAGGGAGCACAGATACGCAGTATTTT.

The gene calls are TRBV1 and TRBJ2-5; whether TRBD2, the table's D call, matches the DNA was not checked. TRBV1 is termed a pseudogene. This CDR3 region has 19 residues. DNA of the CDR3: TGCACCAGCAGCCAAGAGCCGGGACTAGCGGGGGTTAGAGCGGAGACCCAGTACTTC. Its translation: CTSSQEPGLAGVRAETQYF.

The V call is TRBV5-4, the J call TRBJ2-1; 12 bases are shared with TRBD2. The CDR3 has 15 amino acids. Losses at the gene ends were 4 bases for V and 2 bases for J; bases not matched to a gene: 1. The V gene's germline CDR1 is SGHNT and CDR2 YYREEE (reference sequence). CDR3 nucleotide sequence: TGTGCCAGCAGCAGACTAGCGGGAGCCTACAATGAGCAGTTCTTC. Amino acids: CASSRLAGAYNEQFF.

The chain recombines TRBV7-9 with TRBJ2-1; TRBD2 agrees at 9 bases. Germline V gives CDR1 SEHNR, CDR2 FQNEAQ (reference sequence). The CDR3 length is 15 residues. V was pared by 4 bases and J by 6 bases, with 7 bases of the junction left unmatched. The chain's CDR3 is CASSSLAGASNEQFF. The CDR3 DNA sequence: TGTGCCAGCAGCTCTTTAGCGGGGGCCAGCAATGAGCAGTTCTTC.

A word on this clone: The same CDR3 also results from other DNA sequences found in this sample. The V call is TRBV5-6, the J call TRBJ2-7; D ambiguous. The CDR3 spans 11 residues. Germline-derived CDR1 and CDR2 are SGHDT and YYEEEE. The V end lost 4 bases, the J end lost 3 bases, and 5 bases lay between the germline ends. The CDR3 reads CASSLRYEQYF. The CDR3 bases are TGTGCCAGCAGCCTGCGCTACGAGCAGTACTTC.